This section outlines one T cell receptor (beta chain) sequence together with its context. V lost 5 bases to trimming and J lost 4 bases, with 16 bases between them. CDR1 is SGHRS and CDR2 is YFSETQ in the germline V gene. CDR3 size: 14 residues. The sample comes from a study of blood T cell repertoires in COVID-19. Data came from immunoSEQ multiplex PCR; TCRdb stores just in-frame clones and leaves some out. The sample has fewer than 120,000 clones; approximately 82% are singletons. The sequencing input was peripheral blood. The V gene is TRBV5-1, the J gene TRBJ2-7, with a weak D call TRBD2 (6 bases). This TCR was recovered from a woman older than 75 with acute or convalescent COVID-19. CDR3 sequence: CASRDGTSPYEQYF. The DNA of the CDR3 is TGCGCCAGCAGGGACGGGACTTCACCATACGAGCAGTACTTC.